The 3 T cell receptor beta chains reported below all come from one sample, sequenced in a study of blood T cell repertoires in COVID-19. Only in-frame clones appear in the TCRdb table, and some are missing; sequencing was by immunoSEQ multiplex PCR. The data hold some 74,000 clones, with about 91% observed a single time. Material for sequencing was peripheral blood. The receptors stem from a woman aged 80 or over with acute or convalescent COVID-19.

This chain joins TRBV23-1 and TRBJ1-3; 7 nucleotides line up with TRBD1. TRBV23-1 is an open reading frame whose function is uncertain. Trimming removed 2 bases from V and 1 base from J; junction bases left unmatched: 14. The CDR3 has 19 residues. The DNA of the CDR3 is TGCGCCAGCAGTCAAACAAGGGGCAGGGGGTATGGGTCTGGAAACACCATATATTTT. This sequence encodes CASSQTRGRGYGSGNTIYF.

This chain links TRBV6-5 with TRBJ2-7; D is perhaps TRBD2 (6 bases). Germline V gives CDR1 MNHEY, CDR2 SVGAGI. This CDR3 spans 15 amino acids. The V end was cut by 7 bases, the J end by 6 bases, with 22 bases between. The CDR3 nucleotides are TGTGCCAGCACTGGATATGGAGGGGAATCGCTCGAGCAGTACTTC. Translating it yields CASTGYGGESLEQYF.

This rearrangement joins TRBV19 to TRBJ1-5; 8 nucleotides align to TRBD1. Per germline, CDR1 LNHDA and CDR2 SQIVND (reference sequence). V trimming: 7 bases; J trimming: 7 bases; junction bases outside the gene matches: 6. The CDR3 covers 13 residues. DNA for the CDR3: TGTGCCAGTAAAATGACAGGGGCCCAGCCCCAGCATTTT. Its protein product is CASKMTGAQPQHF.